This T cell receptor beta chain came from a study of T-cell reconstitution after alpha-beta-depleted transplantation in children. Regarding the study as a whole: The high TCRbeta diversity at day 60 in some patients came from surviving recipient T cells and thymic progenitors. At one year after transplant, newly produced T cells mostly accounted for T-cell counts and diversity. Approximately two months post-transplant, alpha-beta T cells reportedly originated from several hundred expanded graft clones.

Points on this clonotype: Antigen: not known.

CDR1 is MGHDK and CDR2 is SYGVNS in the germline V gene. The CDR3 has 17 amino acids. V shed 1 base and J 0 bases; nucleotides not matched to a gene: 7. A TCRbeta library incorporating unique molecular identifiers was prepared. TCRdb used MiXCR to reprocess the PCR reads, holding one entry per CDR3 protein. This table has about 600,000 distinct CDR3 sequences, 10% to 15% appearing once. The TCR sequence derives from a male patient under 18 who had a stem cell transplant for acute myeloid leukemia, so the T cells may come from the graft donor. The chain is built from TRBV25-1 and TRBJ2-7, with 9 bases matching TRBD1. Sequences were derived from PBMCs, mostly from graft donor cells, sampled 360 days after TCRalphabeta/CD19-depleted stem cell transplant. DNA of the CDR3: TGTGCCAGCAGTGAATCCGGGACAGGGACCAGCTCCTACGAGCAGTACTTC. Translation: CASSESGTGTSSYEQYF.